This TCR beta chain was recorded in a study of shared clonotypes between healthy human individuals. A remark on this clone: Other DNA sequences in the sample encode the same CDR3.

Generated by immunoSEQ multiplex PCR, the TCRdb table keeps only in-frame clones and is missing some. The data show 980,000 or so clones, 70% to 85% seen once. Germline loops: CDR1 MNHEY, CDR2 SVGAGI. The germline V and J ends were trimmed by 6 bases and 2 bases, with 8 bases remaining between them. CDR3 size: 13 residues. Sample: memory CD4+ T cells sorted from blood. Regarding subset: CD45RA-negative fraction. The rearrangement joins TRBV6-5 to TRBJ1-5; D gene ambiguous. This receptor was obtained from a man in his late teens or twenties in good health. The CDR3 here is CASRERGNQPQHF. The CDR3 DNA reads TGTGCCAGCAGAGAAAGGGGCAATCAGCCCCAGCATTTT.